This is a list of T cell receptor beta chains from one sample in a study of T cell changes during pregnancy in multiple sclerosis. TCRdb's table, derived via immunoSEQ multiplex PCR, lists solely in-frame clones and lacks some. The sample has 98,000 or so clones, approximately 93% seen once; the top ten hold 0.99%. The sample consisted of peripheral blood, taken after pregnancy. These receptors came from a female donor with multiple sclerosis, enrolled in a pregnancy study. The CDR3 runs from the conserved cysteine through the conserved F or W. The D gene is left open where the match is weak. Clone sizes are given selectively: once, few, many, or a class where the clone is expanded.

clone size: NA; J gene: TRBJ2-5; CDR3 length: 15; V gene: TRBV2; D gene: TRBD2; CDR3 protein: CASSDPAGEQETQYF; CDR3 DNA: TGTGCCAGCAGTGACCCAGCGGGGGAACAAGAGACCCAGTACTTC
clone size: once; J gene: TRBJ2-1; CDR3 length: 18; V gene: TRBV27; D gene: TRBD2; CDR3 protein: CASSLSPFIAGSYNEQFF; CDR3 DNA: TGTGCCAGCAGTTTATCCCCCTTTATAGCGGGCTCCTACAATGAGCAGTTCTTC
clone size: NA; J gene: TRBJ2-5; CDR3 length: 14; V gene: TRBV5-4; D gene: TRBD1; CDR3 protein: CASSLDRGRETQYF; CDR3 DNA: TGTGCCAGCAGCCTGGACAGGGGGCGAGAGACCCAGTACTTC
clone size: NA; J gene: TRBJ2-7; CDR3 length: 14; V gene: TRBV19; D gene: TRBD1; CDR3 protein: CASSRGTGAYEQYF; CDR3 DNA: TGTGCCAGTAGTAGGGGGACAGGGGCCTACGAGCAGTACTTC
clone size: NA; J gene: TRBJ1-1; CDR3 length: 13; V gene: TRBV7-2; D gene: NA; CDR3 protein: CASSRDFDTEAFF; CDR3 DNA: TGTGCCAGCAGCCGAGACTTCGACACTGAAGCTTTCTTT
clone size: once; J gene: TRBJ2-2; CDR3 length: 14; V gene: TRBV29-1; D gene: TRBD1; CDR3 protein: CSVGQGRNTGELFF; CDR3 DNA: TGCAGCGTTGGACAGGGGCGGAACACCGGGGAGCTGTTTTTT
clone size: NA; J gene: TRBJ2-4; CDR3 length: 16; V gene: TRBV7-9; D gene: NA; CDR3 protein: CASSLVRGKAKNIQYF; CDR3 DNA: TGTGCCAGCAGCTTAGTGAGAGGGAAGGCCAAAAACATTCAGTACTTC
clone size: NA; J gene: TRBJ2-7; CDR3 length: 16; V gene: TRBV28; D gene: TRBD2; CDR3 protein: CASSLWGSGRGYEQYF; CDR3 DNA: TGTGCCAGCAGTTTATGGGGTAGCGGGAGGGGTTACGAGCAGTACTTC
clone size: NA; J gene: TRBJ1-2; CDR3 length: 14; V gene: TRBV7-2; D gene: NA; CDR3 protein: CASSLGGGNYGYTF; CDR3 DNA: TGTGCCAGCAGTTTAGGCGGGGGAAACTATGGCTACACCTTC
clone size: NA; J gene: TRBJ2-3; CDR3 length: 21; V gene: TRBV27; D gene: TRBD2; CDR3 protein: CASSPIPRGLAAGTSTDTQYF; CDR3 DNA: TGTGCCAGCAGCCCTATTCCCAGGGGACTAGCGGCAGGAACTAGCACAGATACGCAGTATTTT
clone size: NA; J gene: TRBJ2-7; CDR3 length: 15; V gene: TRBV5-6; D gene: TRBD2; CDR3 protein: CASSPAAGVSYEQYF; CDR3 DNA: TGTGCCAGCAGCCCGGCGGCGGGAGTTTCCTACGAGCAGTACTTC
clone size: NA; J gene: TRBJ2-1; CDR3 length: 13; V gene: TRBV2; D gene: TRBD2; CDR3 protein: CASMAGGRGEQFF; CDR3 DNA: TGTGCCAGCATGGCGGGAGGGCGAGGTGAGCAGTTCTTC
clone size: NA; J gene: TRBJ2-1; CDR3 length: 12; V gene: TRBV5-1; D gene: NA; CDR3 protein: CASSLARNEQFF; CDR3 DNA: TGCGCCAGCAGCTTGGCGAGGAATGAGCAGTTCTTC
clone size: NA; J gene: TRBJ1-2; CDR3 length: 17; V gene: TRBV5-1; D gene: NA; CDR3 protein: CASHFVPADYLNYGYTF; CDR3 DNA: TGCGCCAGTCACTTTGTCCCCGCGGATTACCTTAACTATGGCTACACCTTC
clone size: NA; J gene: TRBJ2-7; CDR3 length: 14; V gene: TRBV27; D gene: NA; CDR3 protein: CASSLEPGSYEQYF; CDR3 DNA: TGTGCCAGCAGTTTAGAACCGGGCTCCTACGAGCAGTACTTC
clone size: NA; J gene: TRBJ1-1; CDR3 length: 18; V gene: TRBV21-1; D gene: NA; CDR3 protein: CASSAEGGGRGMNTEAFF; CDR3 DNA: TGTGCCAGCAGCGCCGAGGGCGGGGGTCGGGGTATGAACACTGAAGCTTTCTTT
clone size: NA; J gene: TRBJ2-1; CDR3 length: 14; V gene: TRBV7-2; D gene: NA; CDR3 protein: CASRGVGSYNEQFF; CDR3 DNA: TGTGCCAGCAGGGGAGTGGGCTCCTACAATGAGCAGTTCTTC
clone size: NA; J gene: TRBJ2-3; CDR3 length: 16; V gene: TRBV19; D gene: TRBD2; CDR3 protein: CATGAGRVLSTDTQYF; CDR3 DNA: TGTGCCACGGGAGCGGGGAGAGTCCTTAGCACAGATACGCAGTATTTT
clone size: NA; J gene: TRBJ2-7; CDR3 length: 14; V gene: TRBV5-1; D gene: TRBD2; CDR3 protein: CASSLASGSYEQYF; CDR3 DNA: TGCGCCAGCAGCTTAGCTAGCGGGAGCTACGAGCAGTACTTC
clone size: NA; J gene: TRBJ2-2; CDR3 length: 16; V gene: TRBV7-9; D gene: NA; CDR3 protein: CASSLGVGSGTGELFF; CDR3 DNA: TGTGCCAGCAGCCTCGGTGTTGGGAGCGGCACCGGGGAGCTGTTTTTT
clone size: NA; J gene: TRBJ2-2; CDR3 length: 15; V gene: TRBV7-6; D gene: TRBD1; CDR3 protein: CASSLGAGGTGELFF; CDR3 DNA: TGTGCCAGCAGCTTAGGGGCAGGGGGCACCGGGGAGCTGTTTTTT
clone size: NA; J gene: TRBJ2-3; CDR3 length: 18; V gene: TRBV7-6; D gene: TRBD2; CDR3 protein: CASGGGLARTSGTDTQYF; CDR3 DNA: TGTGCCAGTGGTGGGGGACTAGCGCGTACCTCCGGGACAGATACGCAGTATTTT
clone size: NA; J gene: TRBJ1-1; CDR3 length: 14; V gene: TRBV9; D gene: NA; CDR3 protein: CASSVGEGEGWTFF; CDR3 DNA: TGTGCCAGCAGCGTAGGCGAGGGTGAGGGTTGGACTTTCTTT
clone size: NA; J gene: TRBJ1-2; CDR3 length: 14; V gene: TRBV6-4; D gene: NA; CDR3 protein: CASKKDTYDYGYTF; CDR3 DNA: TGTGCCAGCAAGAAGGACACTTACGACTATGGCTACACCTTC
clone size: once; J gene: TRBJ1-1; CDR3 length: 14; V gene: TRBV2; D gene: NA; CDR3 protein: CASSEGLARTEAFF; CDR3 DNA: TGTGCCAGCAGTGAAGGTCTGGCCAGGACTGAAGCTTTCTTT
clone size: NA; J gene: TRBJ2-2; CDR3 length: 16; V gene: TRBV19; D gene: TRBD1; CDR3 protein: CASSITGQGPAGELFF; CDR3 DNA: TGTGCCAGTAGTATAACTGGACAGGGACCCGCCGGGGAGCTGTTTTTT
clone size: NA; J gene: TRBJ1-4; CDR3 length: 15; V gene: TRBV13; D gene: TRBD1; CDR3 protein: CASSSPGQGDEKLFF; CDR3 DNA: TGTGCCAGCAGCTCTCCGGGACAGGGAGATGAAAAACTGTTTTTT
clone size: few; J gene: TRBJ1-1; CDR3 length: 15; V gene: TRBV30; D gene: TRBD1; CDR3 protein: CAWSQFRQGSTEAFF; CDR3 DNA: TGTGCCTGGAGTCAGTTTCGACAGGGGAGCACTGAAGCTTTCTTT
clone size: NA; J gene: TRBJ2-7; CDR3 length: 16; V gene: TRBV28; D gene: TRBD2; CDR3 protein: CASSLRRQWEGHEQYF; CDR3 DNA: TGTGCCAGCAGTTTACGTCGGCAATGGGAGGGTCACGAGCAGTACTTC
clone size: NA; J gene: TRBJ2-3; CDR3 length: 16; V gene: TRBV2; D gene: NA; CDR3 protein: CASSGRGSVMTDTQYF; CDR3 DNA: TGTGCCAGCAGTGGGCGCGGTAGCGTGATGACAGATACGCAGTATTTT
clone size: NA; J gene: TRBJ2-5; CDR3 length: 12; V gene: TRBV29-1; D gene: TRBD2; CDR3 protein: CSVVEGGETQYF; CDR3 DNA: TGCAGCGTTGTTGAGGGAGGGGAGACCCAGTACTTC
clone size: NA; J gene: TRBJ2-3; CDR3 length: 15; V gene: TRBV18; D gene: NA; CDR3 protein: CASSPLPGGTDTQYF; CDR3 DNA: TGTGCCAGCTCACCACTACCGGGAGGCACAGATACGCAGTATTTT
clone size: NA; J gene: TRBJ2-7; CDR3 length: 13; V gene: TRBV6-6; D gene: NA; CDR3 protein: CASTASSRSEQYF; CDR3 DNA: TGTGCCAGCACCGCTAGCTCACGATCCGAGCAGTACTTC
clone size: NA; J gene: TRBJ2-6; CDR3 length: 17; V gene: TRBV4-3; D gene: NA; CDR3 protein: CASSQEMLVAGANVLTF; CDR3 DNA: TGCGCCAGCAGCCAAGAGATGTTGGTAGCGGGGGCCAACGTCCTGACTTTC
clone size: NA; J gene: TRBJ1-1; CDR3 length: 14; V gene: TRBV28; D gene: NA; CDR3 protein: CASSPIHRALRAFF; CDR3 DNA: TGTGCCAGCAGCCCGATACACAGGGCCCTCAGAGCTTTCTTT
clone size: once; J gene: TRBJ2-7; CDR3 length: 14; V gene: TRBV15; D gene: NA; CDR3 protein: CATSRAGNSYEQYF; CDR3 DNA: TGTGCCACCAGCAGAGCGGGAAACTCCTACGAGCAGTACTTC
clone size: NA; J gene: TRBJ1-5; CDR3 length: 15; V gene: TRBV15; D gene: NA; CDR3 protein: CATSRPGGIDQPQHF; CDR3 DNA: TGTGCCACCAGCAGACCTGGGGGGATTGATCAGCCCCAGCATTTT